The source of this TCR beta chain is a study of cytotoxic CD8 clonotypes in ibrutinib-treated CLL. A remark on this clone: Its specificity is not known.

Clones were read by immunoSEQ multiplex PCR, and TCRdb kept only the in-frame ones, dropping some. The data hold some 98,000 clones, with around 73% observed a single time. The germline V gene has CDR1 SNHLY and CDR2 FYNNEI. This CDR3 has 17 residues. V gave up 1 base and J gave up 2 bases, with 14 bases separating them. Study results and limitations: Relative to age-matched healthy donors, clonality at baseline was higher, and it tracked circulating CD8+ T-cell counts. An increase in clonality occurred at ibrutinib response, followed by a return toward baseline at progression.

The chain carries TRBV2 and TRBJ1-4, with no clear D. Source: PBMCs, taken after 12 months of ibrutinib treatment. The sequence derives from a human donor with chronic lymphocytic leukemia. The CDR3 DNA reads TGTGCCAGCAGTGAAGATTTAGGGTTACGGACTAATGAAAAACTGTTTTTT. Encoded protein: CASSEDLGLRTNEKLFF.